This T cell receptor beta chain was obtained from a study of T cells in Graves' hyperthyroidism and ophthalmopathy. Trimming removed 4 bases from V and 7 bases from J; junction bases left unmatched: 7. From germline, CDR1 is SGHRS and CDR2 YFSETQ. The CDR3 is 14 residues long. The CDR3 regions of TCR beta were amplified from RNA transcripts. The TCR CDR3 was amplified in a first-round RT-PCR using the HTBI primer set. TCRdb reprocessed the multiplex PCR reads with MiXCR, giving one entry per CDR3 protein. Of more than 500,000 distinct CDR3 sequences listed, around 13% are singletons. The source of this sequence is a woman aged 40-49 years with Graves' hyperthyroidism. This chain connects TRBV5-1 to TRBJ2-1; 8 bases align to TRBD1. The sample comprised blood. The CDR3 reads CASSPGTGMNEQFF. CDR3 in DNA: TGCGCCAGCAGCCCCGGGACAGGCATGAATGAGCAGTTCTTC. The entire variable domain, with the rest obtained from reference TRBV5-1 and TRBJ2-1, is as follows: KAGVTQTPRYLIKTRGQQVTLSCSPISGHRSVSWYQQTPGQGLQFLFEYFSETQRNKGNFPGRFSGRQFSNSRSEMNVSTLELGDSALYLCASSPGTGMNEQFFGPGTRLTVL.